Described below is a single T cell receptor (beta chain) sequence and its context. The antigen remains undetermined. One junction end disagrees with the germline gene, perhaps due to a read error. The data originate from a study of molecular identifiers for immune sequencing clone quantification. About the study: With replicates, the RNA of 20,000 or 100,000 naive CD8 cells was split five ways and four were sequenced. Regarding the study as a whole: Highly expanded clone sizes could be underestimated by identical TCR molecules that share a barcode.

A single record per CDR3 protein comes from TCRdb applying MiXCR to the PCR reads. The sample lists under 800,000 distinct CDR3 sequences; over 25% were seen once. CDR3 length: 14 residues. Germline V lookup: CDR1 SGHTA, CDR2 FQGNSA. The clonotype originates from a human donor in good health. Some libraries in this study had Jurkat cell RNA spiked in. The gene calls are TRBV7-2 and TRBJ2-7, with D possibly being TRBD2 (6 bases). Sample: naive CD8+ T cells from blood, with Jurkat cell RNA spiked in. Specified subset: FACS-sorted CD8+CD4-CCR7+CD45RA+ naive T cells. CDR3 bases: TGTGCCTGCAGCTTAGCGGACGCTACCTACGAGCAGTACTTC. Translating it yields CACSLADATYEQYF.